Detailed here is one T cell receptor beta chain. Its antigen is as yet unknown. These data belong to a study of shared clonotypes between healthy human individuals. Broader study findings: About 5% was the fraction of naive CD4 clonotypes found shared across a few donors. Rarefaction gave evidence that sorted-subset sequencing remained incomplete despite large depth.

V was trimmed by 0 bases and J by 7 bases, leaving 16 bases between them. The CDR3 has 16 amino acids. The V gene's germline CDR1 is SGHNT and CDR2 YENEEA. For each subset, genomic DNA was distributed in equal portions over several immunoSEQ plates. Repertoires were generated with immunoSEQ multiplex PCR, while TCRdb's copy carries only in-frame clones and drops some. The repertoire holds 2 million to 3 million clones, with roughly 93% as singletons. Sequencing was performed on naive CD4+ T cells from PBMCs. The sample's subset: CD45RA+ positively selected. The chain has TRBV11-3 and TRBJ2-1; D remains unclear. This TCR was sampled from a man aged 18 to 30 in good health. Some clones in this sample may be carry-over from other donors' samples. CDR3 nucleotides: TGTGCCAGCAGCTTAGATCGTGGAGTTTCCTTTAATGAGCAGTTCTTC. As protein: CASSLDRGVSFNEQFF.